One and the same sample provided the 3 T cell receptor beta chains below, sequenced in a study of tumor-infiltrating lymphocytes in primary liver carcinoma. Taking roughly 18-32 mg of unsorted bulk tissue, the authors co-extracted RNA and DNA. Production of TCR beta cDNA used 400 to 600 ng total RNA together with a constant-region primer. Researchers made the TCR beta libraries by running three nested multiplex PCR rounds with slightly modified ARM-PCR. Running roughly 10 cycles apiece, the first two PCR rounds relied on TRBV1-TRBV30 forward primers together with a C-beta reverse primer. TCRdb fed the multiplex PCR reads into MiXCR, producing one record per CDR3 protein. Altogether just under 95,000 distinct CDR3 sequences are present, about 70% being singletons, with the ten largest covering around 25%. Sequenced sample: tumor-adjacent normal liver tissue. These receptors were collected from a man aged 35 to 55 with primary liver carcinoma and hepatitis B virus infection.

This chain joins TRBV11-2 and TRBJ2-1; 14 bases align to TRBD2. J gave up 14 bases and V 8 bases, and 17 bases lay outside the gene matches. The CDR3 spans 16 residues. Germline loops: CDR1 SGHAT, CDR2 FQNNGV. In nucleotides, the CDR3 is TGTGCCAGCTGCTACTCTTCGACTAGCGGGAGGGAAGGCGAGTTCTTC. This codes for CASCYSSTSGREGEFF.

This clonotype has just a few counts. With a much larger clone just one base away, this may be a read error. The chain carries TRBV6-5 and TRBJ2-1; D is possibly TRBD1 (6 bases). Trimming left V 6 bases short and J 5 bases short, with 14 bases between. Germline values: CDR1 MNHEY, CDR2 SVGAGI. The CDR3 loop spans 14 amino acids. The CDR3 region is CASRTYRADNEQFF. The CDR3 nucleotides are TGTGCCAGCAGGACATACAGGGCCGACAATGAGCAGTTCTTC.

Details on this clonotype: Since a much larger clone is just one base distant, this may be a read error. This chain connects TRBV5-4 to TRBJ2-7; 7 bases agree with TRBD2. This CDR3 comprises 16 residues. Germline CDR1 SGHNT, CDR2 YYREEE (reference sequence). The J segment lost 0 bases and the V segment lost 4 bases, leaving 10 bases of the junction unmatched. CDR3 sequence: CASSPDMGGPSYEQYF. The CDR3 nucleotides read TGTGCCAGCAGCCCGGATATGGGAGGGCCCTCCTACGAGCAGTACTTC.